The rows below give T cell receptor beta chains drawn from one sample of a study of cytomegalovirus exposure and HLA in healthy donors. Here immunoSEQ multiplex PCR was the method, and the copy in TCRdb shows in-frame clones only, minus some. This sample has 200,000 to 250,000 clones; roughly 80% occur once, and the top ten carry about 3%. Sequencing was performed on PBMCs. The receptors derive from a man in his thirties or forties in good health and CMV-seronegative. The conserved cysteine and the conserved F or W are not part of the CDR3 here. The order of the fields is J gene, V gene, CDR3 protein.

>TRBJ2-5|TRBV19
ASSTRTAQTQY
>TRBJ2-7|TRBV6-1
ASSRGYYEQY
>TRBJ2-3|TRBV6-5
ASSYSGLAGADTQY
>TRBJ2-7|TRBV27
ASSPGSSSYEQY
>TRBJ2-1|TRBV6-4
ASSETPGLIYNEQF
>TRBJ1-1|TRBV9
ASSPVNTEAF
>TRBJ1-4|TRBV2
ASSEKRQDEKLF
>TRBJ2-1|TRBV19
ASSRPGLNYNEQF
>TRBJ2-7|TRBV20-1
SARDQYEQY
>TRBJ2-3|TRBV6-9
ASSYPRRLAGRTDTQY
>TRBJ1-2|TRBV6-5
ASSYSPGQNYGYT
>TRBJ1-5|TRBV4-1
ASSPARNQPQH
>TRBJ1-1|TRBV7-2
ASSFALANTEAF
>TRBJ2-1|TRBV6-1
ASSPGMGSYNEQF
>TRBJ1-5|TRBV6-6
ASSYPVAGGFPQH
>TRBJ2-5|TRBV7-9
ASSRGTTSQETQY
>TRBJ2-3|TRBV2
ASGTGRADTQY
>TRBJ2-5|TRBV7-2
ASSLALAGDETQY
>TRBJ1-2|TRBV29-1
SVEEAVYDYGYT
>TRBJ2-3|TRBV29-1
SVDPGSTDTQY
>TRBJ2-5|TRBV9
ASSQSGAYETQY
>TRBJ2-3|TRBV7-8
ASSLGVGGSGATDTQY
>TRBJ2-3|TRBV4-3
ASSQEGLSQY
>TRBJ1-1|TRBV4-3
ASSQMSDTLNTEAF
>TRBJ2-2|TRBV28
ASSNRGANTGELF
>TRBJ2-3|TRBV6-6
ASSYNRGTDTQY
>TRBJ1-4|TRBV19
ASRRDEEKLF
>TRBJ1-2|TRBV6-1
ASSKQGQSPGGYT
>TRBJ1-4|TRBV4-1
ASSQDPGREEKLF
>TRBJ1-1|TRBV28
ASSFFQKNTEAF
>TRBJ2-4|TRBV5-4
ASSLEPGGNIQY
>TRBJ1-6|TRBV5-4
ASSLGTGVSSSYNSPLH
>TRBJ1-6|TRBV18
ASSPRVPQAGSPLH
>TRBJ2-3|TRBV27
ASSTGNRGLTDTQY
>TRBJ2-7|TRBV18
ASSPRDAYEQY
>TRBJ2-3|TRBV15
ATSRPPPRPGWDTQY
>TRBJ2-7|TRBV5-1
ASSPGGGLSREQY
>TRBJ1-1|TRBV5-4
ASSLPPDRAAEAF
>TRBJ2-7|TRBV5-6
ASTTGLSSYEQY
>TRBJ1-2|TRBV2
ASSETGVLAGYGYT
>TRBJ2-7|TRBV5-4
ASSLGDPRQGFYEQY
>TRBJ1-3|TRBV2
ASDEWERNTIY
>TRBJ2-3|TRBV19
ASSRLAGAPDTDTQY
>TRBJ2-7|TRBV5-1
ASSTGLAGDAYEQY
>TRBJ1-6|TRBV5-4
ASSSTGGNNSPLH
>TRBJ2-3|TRBV9
ASSVVSGADTQY
>TRBJ1-1|TRBV23-1
ASIDRGDTEAF
>TRBJ2-3|TRBV28
ASSSLFREGPSTDTQY
>TRBJ2-3|TRBV10-1
ASSESGAGTDTQY
>TRBJ2-7|TRBV5-1
ASSPGGGQGYEQY
>TRBJ2-1|TRBV18
ASSPGQTYNEQF
>TRBJ2-5|TRBV7-2
ASSLGRLQY
>TRBJ2-2|TRBV6-5
ASSYDRGPTGELF
>TRBJ2-1|TRBV9
ASSVGQISNEQF
>TRBJ1-3|TRBV9
ASSSNFRDTPSPYSGNTIY
>TRBJ2-7|TRBV25-1
ASSDGTGVDEQY
>TRBJ2-2|TRBV6-1
ASSKQTGPRGELF